The 22 T cell receptor beta chains below all came from one sample that was sequenced in a study of blood T cell repertoires in COVID-19. Assay used: immunoSEQ multiplex PCR; TCRdb lists only in-frame clones, some missing. The table lists 300,000 to 400,000 clones, approximately 90% of them singletons. The sequencing sample was made of PBMCs or T cells enriched from blood (not recorded which). Source of these receptors: a woman aged 30 to 39 with acute COVID-19.

The sample holds many counts of this clone. The chain couples TRBV12-5 to TRBJ2-2, with 10 positions matching TRBD1. V shed 3 bases, J shed 6 bases, and the junction held 7 bases outside the gene matches. The CDR3 runs to 16 residues. Germline loops: CDR1 LGHNT, CDR2 FRNRAP. The CDR3 here is CASGFPPTGGAGELFF. The DNA of the CDR3 is TGTGCTAGTGGTTTTCCTCCGACAGGGGGCGCCGGGGAGCTGTTTTTT.

The rearrangement links TRBV5-1 to TRBJ2-5; 7 nucleotides line up with TRBD1. This CDR3 contains 15 residues. CDR1 SGHRS and CDR2 YFSETQ come from the germline V gene. V trimming: 4 bases; J trimming: 5 bases; junction bases outside the gene matches: 11. CDR3 nucleotides: TGCGCCAGCAGCGCCGAGGGACAGCGAGTGGAGACCCAGTACTTC. Protein product: CASSAEGQRVETQYF.

J is TRBJ1-4 and V is TRBV30; 7 bases match TRBD1. In germline, CDR1 is GTSNPN, CDR2 SVGIG (reference sequence). V dropped 0 bases and J dropped 5; count of bases not matched to a gene: 9. This CDR3 region has 16 residues. The CDR3 reads CAWSVRRGQTNEKLFF. CDR3 DNA: TGTGCCTGGAGTGTAAGGAGGGGACAGACAAATGAAAAACTGTTTTTT. The full variable domain, with the rest looked up from reference TRBV30 and TRBJ1-4, is SQTIHQWPATLVQPVGSPLSLECTVEGTSNPNLYWYRQAAGRGLQLLFYSVGIGQISSEVPQNLSASRPQDRQFILSSKKLLLSDSGFYLCAWSVRRGQTNEKLFFGSGTQLSVL.

The rearrangement uses TRBV10-3 and TRBJ2-7; TRBD2 agrees at 7 bases. Germline CDR1 reads ENHRY; CDR2 reads SYGVKD. The CDR3 is 15 residues long. The J segment lost 3 bases and the V segment lost 4 bases, leaving 9 bases of the junction unmatched. CDR3 in amino acids: CAISASSGAYYEQYF. CDR3 nucleotide sequence: TGTGCCATCAGTGCCTCAAGCGGGGCATACTACGAGCAGTACTTC.

V gene TRBV5-1 combines with J gene TRBJ1-4; 8 bases line up with TRBD1. This CDR3 contains 16 residues. With 0 bases clipped from V and 4 bases from J, the junction kept 5 bases outside the gene matches. Germline CDR1 and CDR2: SGHRS and YFSETQ. CDR3 loop: CASSLEGQGYNEKLFF. CDR3 nucleotide sequence: TGCGCCAGCAGCTTGGAAGGACAGGGATATAATGAAAAACTGTTTTTT.

The chain carries TRBV18 and TRBJ1-4; 9 nucleotides match TRBD1. Germline V CDR1 and CDR2: KGHSH, LQKENI. After removal of 0 bases from V and 1 base from J, the junction contained 6 bases not matched to a gene. This CDR3 is built from 18 residues. CDR3 region: CASSPPQQGAGTNEKLFF. Written as DNA, the CDR3 is TGTGCCAGCTCACCACCGCAACAGGGGGCGGGAACTAATGAAAAACTGTTTTTT.

The chain uses TRBV3-1 (or the pseudogene TRBV3-2) and TRBJ2-4, with TRBD2 identical over 7 bases. Germline CDR1 LGHDT, CDR2 YNNKEL (reference sequence). The CDR3 spans 13 residues. Trimming took 1 base from V and 9 from J; bases not matched to a gene: 3. CDR3 DNA: TGTGCCAGCAGCCAAGCATGGGGGGGCATTCAGTACTTC. Protein sequence: CASSQAWGGIQYF.

The chain uses TRBV12-3 or TRBV12-4 and TRBJ2-1; no definite D call. Trimming cost V 6 bases and J 12 bases, with 12 bases left between them. The CDR3 contains 11 residues. CDR3 nucleotide sequence: TGTGCCAGCAGCGCTATTTATGGGCAGTTCTTC. This translates into CASSAIYGQFF.

This clone has a single count. The V and J genes are TRBV2 and TRBJ2-4; 9 bases map to TRBD1. V lost 5 bases to trimming and J lost 6 bases; unmatched junction nucleotides: 8. Germline lookup yields CDR1 SNHLY and CDR2 FYNNEI. This CDR3 is 15 amino acids long. CDR3 protein: CASSRQGEQRNIQYF. CDR3 DNA sequence: TGTGCCAGCAGTCGACAGGGGGAACAGAGAAACATTCAGTACTTC.

J is TRBJ2-7 and V is TRBV7-2; 8 nucleotides line up with TRBD2. Germline values: CDR1 SGHTA, CDR2 FQGNSA. The CDR3 contains 18 residues. V was pared by 2 bases and J by 4 bases, with 16 bases of the junction left unmatched. CDR3 protein: CASSLRGGGSVVKYEQYF. The CDR3 region has the DNA TGTGCCAGCAGCTTACGGGGGGGAGGAAGCGTGGTGAAGTACGAGCAGTACTTC. The complete variable domain, with remaining parts taken from reference TRBV7-2 and TRBJ2-7, reads GAGVSQSPSNKVTEKGKDVELRCDPISGHTALYWYRQSLGQGLEFLIYFQGNSAPDKSGLPSDRFSAERTGGSVSTLTIQRTQQEDSAVYLCASSLRGGGSVVKYEQYFGPGTRLTVT.

The CDR3 region has the DNA TGTGCCAGCAGCTTAGTCCCTACAGGGCGCTCTGGAAACACCATATATTTT. Translation: CASSLVPTGRSGNTIYF. The rearrangement uses TRBV7-8 and TRBJ1-3, with D possibly TRBD1 on 6 matching bases. V was pared by 1 base and J by 0 bases, with 13 bases between. The CDR3 has 17 residues. The germline V gene has CDR1 SGHVS and CDR2 FQNEAQ.

The gene calls are TRBV6-1 and TRBJ2-1, with a tentative D call TRBD1 (6 bases). This CDR3 is built from 16 residues. Trimming shortened V by 2 bases and J by 2 bases, and 13 bases separated the two germline ends. Per the germline V gene, CDR1 is MNHNS and CDR2 is SASEGT. The CDR3, as DNA: TGTGCCAGCAGTGAATTAAGACAGGCGCCCTACAATGAGCAGTTCTTC. It translates to CASSELRQAPYNEQFF.

The chain joins TRBV18 to TRBJ2-1, with D perhaps matching TRBD2 (6 bases). Per germline, CDR1 KGHSH and CDR2 LQKENI. Trimming shortened V by 2 bases and J by 12 bases, and 17 bases separated the two germline ends. The CDR3 is 14 amino acids. The CDR3 DNA is TGTGCCAGCTCACCAACACCCGGGGACTTTGGGCAGTTCTTC. It yields the protein CASSPTPGDFGQFF. The variable domain in full, with the rest retrieved from reference TRBV18 and TRBJ2-1, is NAGVMQNPRHLVRRRGQEARLRCSPMKGHSHVYWYRQLPEEGLKFMVYLQKENIIDESGMPKERFSAEFPKEGPSILRIQQVVRGDSAAYFCASSPTPGDFGQFFGPGTRLTVL.

This chain joins TRBV4-1 and TRBJ2-7; TRBD1 matches 7 bases. The CDR3 is made up of 15 amino acids. Trimming took 4 bases from V and 5 from J; bases not matched to a gene: 11. The germline V gene encodes CDR1 MGHRA and CDR2 YSYEKL. CDR3 in amino acids: CASSPAHRGKDEQYF. For the CDR3, the DNA is TGCGCCAGCAGCCCGGCCCACAGGGGAAAGGACGAGCAGTACTTC.

The J gene is TRBJ1-1, the V gene TRBV3-1 (or the pseudogene TRBV3-2); D unclear. The CDR3 has 12 amino acids. V lost 6 bases to trimming and J lost 8 bases, with 13 bases between them. Germline V gene sequence: CDR1 LGHDT, CDR2 YNNKEL (reference sequence). The DNA of the CDR3 is TGTGCCAGCAGATATAGGGCGGGAGAAGCTTTCTTT. It encodes CASRYRAGEAFF.

The chain employs TRBV13 and TRBJ2-1; D not certain. V lost 2 bases and J lost 6, with 14 bases in between. The CDR3 length is 15 residues. Germline CDR1 reads PRHDT; CDR2 reads FYEKMQ (reference sequence). CDR3 loop: CASSLQFFSLNEQFF. The CDR3 region has the DNA TGTGCCAGCAGCTTACAGTTTTTCTCGCTCAATGAGCAGTTCTTC.

The rearrangement joins TRBV2 to TRBJ1-2; D is possibly TRBD1 (6 bases). The V end was cut by 6 bases, the J end by 8 bases, with 16 bases between. CDR3 length equals 13 residues. CDR1 and CDR2 (germline): SNHLY, FYNNEI. The CDR3 loop reads CASRREQGWGYTF. As DNA, the CDR3 is TGTGCCAGCAGAAGGGAACAGGGTTGGGGCTACACCTTC.

The chain carries TRBV5-1 and TRBJ1-4; 10 positions agree with TRBD1. This CDR3 is built from 14 residues. The V and J ends lost 4 bases and 8 bases, in that order; junction bases with no gene match: 5. The germline V gene has CDR1 SGHRS and CDR2 YFSETQ. The CDR3 here is CASSAWDRGEKLFF. CDR3 bases: TGCGCCAGCAGCGCCTGGGACAGGGGAGAAAAACTGTTTTTT.

This rearrangement joins TRBV28 to TRBJ1-3; 9 positions agree with TRBD1. The germline V gene encodes CDR1 MDHEN and CDR2 SYDVKM. V shed 1 base, J shed 2 bases, and the junction held 3 bases outside the gene matches. The CDR3 has 16 residues. The CDR3 is CASSLFGTGTGNTIYF. For the CDR3, the DNA is TGTGCCAGCAGTTTATTCGGGACAGGGACTGGAAACACCATATATTTT. Together with reference TRBV28 and TRBJ1-3, the CDR3 gives the full variable domain: DVKVTQSSRYLVKRTGEKVFLECVQDMDHENMFWYRQDPGLGLRLIYFSYDVKMKEKGDIPEGYSVSREKKERFSLILESASTNQTSMYLCASSLFGTGTGNTIYFGEGSWLTVV.

This clone was seen more than once but under ten times. The V gene is TRBV6-1, the J gene TRBJ2-7; tentatively, D is TRBD1 (6 bases). CDR1 is MNHNS and CDR2 is SASEGT in the germline V gene. The CDR3 spans 15 residues. Trimming pared 3 bases from V and 3 bases from J, leaving 15 bases between. CDR3 amino acids: CASSENKGRGYEQYF. Written as DNA, the CDR3 is TGTGCCAGCAGTGAGAATAAGGGCAGGGGCTACGAGCAGTACTTC.

The chain links TRBV5-5 to TRBJ2-5; 8 bases fit TRBD2. The germline V gene has CDR1 SGHKS and CDR2 YYEKEE (reference sequence). This CDR3 is built from 15 residues. V trimming: 4 bases; J trimming: 2 bases; junction bases outside the gene matches: 7. This CDR3 reads CASSSVAGRQETQYF. The CDR3 bases are TGTGCCAGCAGCAGTGTAGCGGGGCGGCAAGAGACCCAGTACTTC.

The chain joins TRBV5-1 to TRBJ2-7; a weak D match, TRBD1 (6 bases). The V gene lost 1 base and the J gene lost 2 bases, with 13 bases spanning the gap. Germline CDR1 reads SGHRS; CDR2 reads YFSETQ. The CDR3 has 15 amino acids. The CDR3 DNA is TGCGCCAGCAGCTTGTTGGGGGACACAGCCTACGAGCAGTACTTC. It encodes CASSLLGDTAYEQYF. Drawing the rest from reference TRBV5-1 and TRBJ2-7, the complete variable domain is KAGVTQTPRYLIKTRGQQVTLSCSPISGHRSVSWYQQTPGQGLQFLFEYFSETQRNKGNFPGRFSGRQFSNSRSEMNVSTLELGDSALYLCASSLLGDTAYEQYFGPGTRLTVT.